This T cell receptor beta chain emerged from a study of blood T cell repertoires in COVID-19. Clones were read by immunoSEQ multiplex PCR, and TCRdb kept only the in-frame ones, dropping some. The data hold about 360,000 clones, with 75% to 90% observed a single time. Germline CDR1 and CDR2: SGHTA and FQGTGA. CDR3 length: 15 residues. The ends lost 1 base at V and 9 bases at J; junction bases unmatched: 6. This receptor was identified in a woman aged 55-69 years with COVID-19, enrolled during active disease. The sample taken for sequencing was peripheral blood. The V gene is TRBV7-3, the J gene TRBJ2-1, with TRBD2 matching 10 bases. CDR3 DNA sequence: TGTGCCAGCAGCTTAATGAGCGGGGGGGCCGGTGAGCAGTTCTTC. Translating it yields CASSLMSGGAGEQFF.